This T cell receptor beta chain was sequenced in a study of blood T cell repertoires in COVID-19. Data came from immunoSEQ multiplex PCR; TCRdb stores just in-frame clones and leaves some out. The table shows nearly 200,000 clones, with roughly 79% occurring only once. Trimming at V came to 0 bases and at J to 4 bases, leaving 4 bases not matched to a gene. CDR1 and CDR2 (germline): SGHRS, YFSETQ. The CDR3 consists of 16 residues. The sequencing input was peripheral blood. The chain links TRBV5-1 to TRBJ2-2, with 9 bases fitting TRBD1. The sequence came from a human donor with acute or convalescent COVID-19. The donor label of this sample is uncertain. CDR3 DNA: TGCGCCAGCAGCTTGGGTCACAGGGGGCCCACCGGGGAGCTGTTTTTT. Protein product: CASSLGHRGPTGELFF.